This TCR beta chain was observed in a study of patients and donors after allogeneic stem cell transplantation. One entry per CDR3 protein, called by TCRdb with MiXCR from the RT-PCR reads. The sample shows 150,000 to 250,000 distinct CDR3 sequences, more than 35% of them seen only once. This clonotype was seen more than once but under ten times. The CDR3 loop spans 15 amino acids. The V gene end was trimmed by 4 bases and the J gene end by 2 bases; junction bases not matched to a gene: 6. CDR1 DFQATT and CDR2 SNEGSKA come from the germline V gene (reference sequence). The sample comprised blood, either unsorted or a sorted T cell fraction (not recorded which). The TCR comes from a human donor who was either an allogeneic HSCT recipient or a stem cell or donor lymphocyte infusion donor (not recorded which). It is not recorded whose cells these are; they may come from a transplant donor. The chain recombines TRBV20-1 with TRBJ2-3; 10 nucleotides agree with TRBD2. The CDR3 protein is CSAITSGAYTDTQYF. The CDR3 nucleotides read TGCAGTGCTATTACTAGCGGGGCTTACACAGATACGCAGTATTTT.